Reported below is one TCR beta chain. The sample is drawn from a study of identical twins. From the 5' RACE reads, TCRdb called clonotypes with MiXCR, one entry per CDR3 protein. Seen here are approximately 190,000 distinct CDR3 sequences, roughly 15% observed once, and the top ten hold 40%. These same data were also listed under a study on T cells expressing NK-cell markers. That study reports: The sorts in several experiments were restricted to alpha-beta TCR T cells by an anti-gamma-delta TCR antibody.

Sequencing was done on a sample of CD8+ T cells sorted from blood. The clonotype comes from a woman in her late teens or twenties in good health.

CDR3 region: CASSHRRVYGYTF. The CDR3 nucleotides are TGTGCCAGCAGCCATCGCAGGGTCTATGGCTACACCTTC. The chain uses TRBV3-1 and TRBJ1-2; TRBD1 is a possible D gene (5 bases). The V end was cut by 3 bases, the J end by 4 bases, with 9 bases between. This CDR3 has 13 residues. Germline V gene sequence: CDR1 LGHDT, CDR2 YNNKEL (reference sequence). The full variable domain, in which reference TRBV3-1 and TRBJ1-2 provide the parts outside the CDR3, is DTAVSQTPKYLVTQMGNDKSIKCEQNLGHDTMYWYKQDSKKFLKIMFSYNNKELIINETVPNRFSPKSPDKAHLNLHINSLELGDSAVYFCASSHRRVYGYTFGSGTRLTVV.